These 11 T cell receptor beta chains originate from one sample sequenced in a study of T-cell reconstitution after alpha-beta-depleted transplantation in children. Unique molecular identifiers were incorporated when the TCRbeta library was constructed. One entry per CDR3 protein results from TCRdb running MiXCR on the PCR reads. Here the sample spans about 580,000 distinct CDR3 sequences, under 30% being singletons. The source material was PBMCs, mostly from graft donor cells, sampled 360 days after TCRalphabeta/CD19-depleted stem cell transplant. The origin of the receptors is a boy younger than two who had a stem cell transplant for acute myeloid leukemia, so the T cells may come from the graft donor.

This clonotype was counted ten times or more. The J gene is TRBJ2-7, the V gene TRBV27; unclear D gene. Trimming stripped 2 bases from V and 4 bases from J, with 9 bases between. The CDR3 loop spans 13 amino acids. Germline CDR1 MNHEY, CDR2 SMNVEV (reference sequence). The CDR3 DNA sequence: TGTGCCAGCAGTTTAGAACCCGGTTACGAGCAGTACGTC. Translating gives CASSLEPGYEQYV.

V gene TRBV20-1 combines with J gene TRBJ2-1, with D tentatively TRBD1 (7 bases). The CDR3 loop spans 13 amino acids. The germline gives CDR1 DFQATT, CDR2 SNEGSKA (reference sequence). V gave up 5 bases and J gave up 6 bases, with 14 bases separating them. The CDR3 reads CSAPGGSRNEQFF. CDR3 nucleotide sequence: TGCAGTGCTCCAGGGGGGAGCCGCAATGAGCAGTTCTTC.

V and J are TRBV27 and TRBJ1-2; 7 bases are a match to TRBD1. Germline V gene data show CDR1 as MNHEY and CDR2 as SMNVEV (reference sequence). J gave up 7 bases and V 6 bases, and 5 bases lay outside the gene matches. The length of the CDR3 is 12 residues. The CDR3 region has the DNA TGTGCCAGCAGCCCCAACAGGGGTGGCTACACCTTC. Translated, it gives CASSPNRGGYTF.

There are a few counts of this clonotype. The CDR3 DNA is TGTGCCAGCAGTCCCGACATGCGGGGGACCCAGTACTTC. It codes for CASSPDMRGTQYF. The V and J genes are TRBV12-3 or TRBV12-4 and TRBJ2-5; D perhaps matches TRBD2 (6 bases). CDR3 size: 13 residues. Trimming stripped 5 bases from V and 7 bases from J, with 14 bases between.

At least ten counts were recorded for this clonotype. The chain recombines TRBV29-1 with TRBJ2-7; tentative D call: TRBD1 (6 bases). Germline V gives CDR1 SQVTM, CDR2 ANQGSEA. The ends were cut back, 7 bases at V and 3 bases at J, with 19 bases in the middle. The CDR3 contains 14 residues. The CDR3 bases are TGCAGCGGGAGAATCGTGGGACACAACTACGAGCAGTACTTC. Translated: CSGRIVGHNYEQYF.

This clonotype was observed many times. The rearrangement links TRBV7-9 to TRBJ2-1; 8 bases align to TRBD1. CDR1 SEHNR and CDR2 FQNEAQ come from the germline V gene (reference sequence). The CDR3 totals 14 residues. V dropped 6 bases and J dropped 13; count of bases not matched to a gene: 14. This CDR3 reads CASRGDRLVVTQFF. For the CDR3, the DNA is TGTGCCAGCAGGGGGGACAGGCTGGTGGTAACCCAGTTCTTC.

The chain has TRBV5-1 and TRBJ2-1, with TRBD2 matching 10 bases. CDR1 is SGHRS and CDR2 is YFSETQ in the germline V gene. The CDR3 has 15 amino acids. Trimming at V came to 4 bases and at J to 6 bases, leaving 7 bases not matched to a gene. Here the CDR3 reads CASSLSGGVVNEQFF. The CDR3 nucleotides read TGCGCCAGCAGCCTAAGCGGGGGGGTTGTCAATGAGCAGTTCTTC.

This clonotype was recorded at least ten times. This chain links TRBV15 with TRBJ1-3; the D gene is possibly TRBD1 (6 bases). Trimming left V 0 bases short and J 1 base short, with 16 bases between. The CDR3 contains 18 residues. The germline V gene has CDR1 LNHNV and CDR2 YYDKDF (reference sequence). The CDR3 loop is CATSREQGGGSSGNTIYF. DNA of the CDR3: TGTGCCACCAGCAGAGAACAGGGAGGGGGGTCATCTGGAAACACCATATATTTT. Full variable domain (outside the CDR3, taken from reference TRBV15 and TRBJ1-3): DAMVIQNPRYQVTQFGKPVTLSCSQTLNHNVMYWYQQKSSQAPKLLFHYYDKDFNNEADTPDNFQSRRPNTSFCFLDIRSPGLGDTAMYLCATSREQGGGSSGNTIYFGEGSWLTVV.

This clonotype appeared many times. The V and J genes are TRBV3-1 and TRBJ2-7; 7 nucleotides line up with TRBD1. This CDR3 contains 16 residues. The trim removed 1 base at V and 3 bases at J, leaving 9 bases unmatched. Germline V lookup: CDR1 LGHDT, CDR2 YNNKEL (reference sequence). The CDR3 region has the DNA TGTGCCAGCAGCCAAGTACCCGAGACAGGGTTCTACGAGCAGTACTTC. It is translated as CASSQVPETGFYEQYF.

This clonotype was recorded many times. This rearrangement joins TRBV15 to TRBJ2-4; D might be TRBD2 (7 bases). The germline V gene encodes CDR1 LNHNV and CDR2 YYDKDF (reference sequence). The CDR3 has 14 amino acids. V gave up 0 bases and J gave up 9 bases, with 12 bases separating them. The CDR3, as DNA: TGTGCCACCAGCAGAGAGAACCGGGGGGCCATTCAGTACTTC. It is translated as CATSRENRGAIQYF. The variable domain in full, completed from reference TRBV15 and TRBJ2-4, reads DAMVIQNPRYQVTQFGKPVTLSCSQTLNHNVMYWYQQKSSQAPKLLFHYYDKDFNNEADTPDNFQSRRPNTSFCFLDIRSPGLGDTAMYLCATSRENRGAIQYFGAGTRLSVL.

The chain recombines TRBV7-9 with TRBJ2-5; D is possibly TRBD2 (6 bases). V lost 1 base, J lost 5 bases, and 14 bases lay in between. The length of the CDR3 is 15 residues. Germline V gene data show CDR1 as SEHNR and CDR2 as FQNEAQ (reference sequence). CDR3 DNA: TGTGCCAGCAGCTTAGACCCAGGGAGGACGGAGACCCAGTACTTC. Translating gives CASSLDPGRTETQYF.